This T cell receptor beta chain was identified in a study of CD8 T cells in Susac syndrome. J gave up 4 bases and V 6 bases, and 9 bases lay outside the gene matches. CDR1 is SQVTM and CDR2 is ANQGSEA in the germline V gene. CDR3 length: 14 residues. Random hexamers primed reverse transcription of about 0.45 to 1 ug RNA. TCRdb re-derived calls from the immunoSEQ multiplex PCR reads in MiXCR, one entry per CDR3 protein. Of some 210,000 distinct CDR3 sequences listed, about 94% are singletons. Sequencing was performed on CD4+ T cells from PBMCs. This sequence joins TRBV29-1 and TRBJ1-2; 9 nucleotides align to TRBD1. This sequence was found in a human donor with Susac syndrome. The CDR3: CSVATRDRVYGYTF. In DNA, the CDR3 is TGCAGCGTAGCAACCCGGGACAGGGTCTATGGCTACACCTTC.